The clone carrying this TCR beta chain has ten or more counts. What it recognizes is unknown. The 5'RACE method, run with constant-segment primers, produced TCR alpha and TCR beta cDNA libraries (carrying sample barcodes and UMIs). From the 5' RACE reads, TCRdb called clonotypes with MiXCR, one entry per CDR3 protein. The sample carries around 200,000 distinct CDR3 sequences, roughly 18% recorded once. This record belongs to a study of T-cell memory formation after mild COVID-19. As for the study in general: TCR clusters largely stayed donor specific.

Study-level points and caveats: Pre-infection memory harbored some responding clones, suggesting cross-reactive memory joined. Day 37-peaking second-wave clones had unconfirmed SARS-CoV-2 specificity.

The CDR3 is 16 amino acids. The ends lost 1 base at V and 4 bases at J; junction bases unmatched: 6. Per the germline V gene, CDR1 is KGHSH and CDR2 is LQKENI. This sequence joins TRBV18 and TRBJ1-4; 7 bases align to TRBD1. The specimen sequenced was PBMCs or a T cell subset sorted from them (not recorded which). This receptor was taken from a man aged 18 to 29 who had mild COVID-19 (a few samples of this study predate the infection). Cell type and time point are not known. The CDR3 is CASSPLADRRNEKLFF. For the CDR3, the DNA is TGTGCCAGCTCACCACTGGCGGACAGGCGTAATGAAAAACTGTTTTTT.